This T cell receptor beta chain was sequenced during a study of early T cells in non-severe SARS-CoV-2 infection. On the study more broadly: It was bulk RNA from unsorted whole blood that was sequenced, and the chains were unpaired. Study-level results: VDJdb matches were skewed toward anti-spike CD8 T cell responses.

This clonotype was observed many times. Its target is unknown. Each single cDNA molecule received a unique molecular identifier. TCRdb fed the 5' RACE reads into MiXCR, producing one record per CDR3 protein. This table has 30,000 to 40,000 distinct CDR3 sequences, roughly 4.4% appearing once. The germline V and J ends were trimmed by 4 bases and 0 bases, with 19 bases remaining between them. The germline V gene has CDR1 LGHNA and CDR2 YNFKEQ. The CDR3 has 19 residues. This clonotype was sampled from an adult who was a healthcare worker with PCR-confirmed SARS-CoV-2 infection or an uninfected control (not recorded which). The chain is built from TRBV4-2 and TRBJ1-6; D gene unclear. The sequenced material came from whole blood. The CDR3 DNA reads as TGTGCCAGCAGCCGCGGATTGGGAGAGCGTGTCTCCTATAATTCACCCCTCCACTTT. It yields the protein CASSRGLGERVSYNSPLHF.